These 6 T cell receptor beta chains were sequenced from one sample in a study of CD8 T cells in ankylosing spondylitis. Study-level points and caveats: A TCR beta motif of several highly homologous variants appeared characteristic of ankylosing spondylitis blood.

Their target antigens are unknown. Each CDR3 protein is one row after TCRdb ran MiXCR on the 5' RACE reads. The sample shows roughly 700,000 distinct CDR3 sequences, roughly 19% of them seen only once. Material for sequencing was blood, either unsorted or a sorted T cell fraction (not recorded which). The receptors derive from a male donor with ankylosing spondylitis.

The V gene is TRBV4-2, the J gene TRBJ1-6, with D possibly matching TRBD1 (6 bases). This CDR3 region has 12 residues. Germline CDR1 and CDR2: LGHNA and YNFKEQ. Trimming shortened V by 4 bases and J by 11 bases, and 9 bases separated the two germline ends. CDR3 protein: CASSPQGPPLHF. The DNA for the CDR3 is TGTGCCAGCAGCCCCCAGGGGCCACCCCTCCACTTT.

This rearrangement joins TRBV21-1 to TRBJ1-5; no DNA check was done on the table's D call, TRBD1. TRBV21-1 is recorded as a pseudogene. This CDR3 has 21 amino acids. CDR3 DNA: TGTGCCAGCAGCAACGCCGGGGCCGGGACAGGGGGCGCCTATAGCAATCAGCCCCAGCATTTT. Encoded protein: CASSNAGAGTGGAYSNQPQHF.

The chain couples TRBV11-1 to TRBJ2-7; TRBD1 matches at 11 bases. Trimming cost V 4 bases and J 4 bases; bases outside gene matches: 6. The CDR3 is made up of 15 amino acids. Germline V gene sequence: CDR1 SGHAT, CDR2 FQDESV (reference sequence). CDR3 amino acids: CASSSRTGGTYEQYF. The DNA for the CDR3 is TGTGCCAGCAGCTCAAGGACAGGGGGCACGTACGAGCAGTACTTC.

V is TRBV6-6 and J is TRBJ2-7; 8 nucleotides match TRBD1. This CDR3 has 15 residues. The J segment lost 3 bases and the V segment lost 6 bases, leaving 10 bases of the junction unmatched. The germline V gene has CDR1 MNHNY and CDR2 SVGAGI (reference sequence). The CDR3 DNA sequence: TGTGCCAGCAGAAACCCGGGGACAGGAGTCTACGAGCAGTACTTC. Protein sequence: CASRNPGTGVYEQYF.

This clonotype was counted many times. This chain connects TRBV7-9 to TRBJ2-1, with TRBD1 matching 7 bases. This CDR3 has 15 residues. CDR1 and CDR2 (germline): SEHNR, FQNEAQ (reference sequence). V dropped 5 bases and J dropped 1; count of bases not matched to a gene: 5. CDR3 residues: CASSPSGQSYNEQFF. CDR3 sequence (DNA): TGTGCCAGCAGCCCTTCGGGACAGTCCTACAATGAGCAGTTCTTC.

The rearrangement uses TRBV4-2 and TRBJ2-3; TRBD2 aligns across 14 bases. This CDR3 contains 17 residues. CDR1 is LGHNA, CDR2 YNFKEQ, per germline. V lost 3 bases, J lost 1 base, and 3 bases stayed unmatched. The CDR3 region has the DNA TGTGCCAGCAGCCACGGGACTAGCGGGGGAGGCACAGATACGCAGTATTTT. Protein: CASSHGTSGGGTDTQYF.